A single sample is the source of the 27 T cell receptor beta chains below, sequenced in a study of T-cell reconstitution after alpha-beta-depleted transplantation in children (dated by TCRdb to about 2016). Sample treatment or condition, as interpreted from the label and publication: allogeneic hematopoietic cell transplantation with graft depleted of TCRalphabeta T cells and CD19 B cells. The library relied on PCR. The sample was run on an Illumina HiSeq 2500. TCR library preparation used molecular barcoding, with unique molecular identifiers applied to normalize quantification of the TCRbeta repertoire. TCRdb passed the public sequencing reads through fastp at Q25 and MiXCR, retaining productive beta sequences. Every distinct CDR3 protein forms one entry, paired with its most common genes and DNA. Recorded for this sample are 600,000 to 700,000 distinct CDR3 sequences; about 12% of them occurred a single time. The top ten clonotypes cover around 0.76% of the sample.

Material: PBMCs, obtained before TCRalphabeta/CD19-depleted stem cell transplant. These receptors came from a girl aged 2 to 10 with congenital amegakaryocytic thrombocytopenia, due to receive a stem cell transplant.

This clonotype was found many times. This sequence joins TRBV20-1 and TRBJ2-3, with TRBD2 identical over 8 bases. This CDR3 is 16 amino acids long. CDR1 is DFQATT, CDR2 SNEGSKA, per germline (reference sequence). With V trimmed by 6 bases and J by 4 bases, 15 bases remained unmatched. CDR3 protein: CSAIHTWAGGADTQYF. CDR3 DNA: TGCAGTGCCATCCATACCTGGGCGGGAGGTGCAGATACGCAGTATTTT.

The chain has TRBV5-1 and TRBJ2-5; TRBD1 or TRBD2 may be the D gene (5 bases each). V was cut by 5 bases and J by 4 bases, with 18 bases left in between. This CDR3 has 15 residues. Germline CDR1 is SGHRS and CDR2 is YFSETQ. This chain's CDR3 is CASSLALGDGETQYF. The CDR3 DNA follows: TGCGCCAGCAGTCTCGCCTTGGGGGACGGAGAGACCCAGTACTTC.

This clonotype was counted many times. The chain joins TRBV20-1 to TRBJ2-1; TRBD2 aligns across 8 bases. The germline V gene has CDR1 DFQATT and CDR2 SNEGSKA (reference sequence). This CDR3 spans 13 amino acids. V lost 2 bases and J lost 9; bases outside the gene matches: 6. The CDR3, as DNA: TGCAGTGCTAGAATGAGCGGGAGTCGTGAGCAGTTCTTC. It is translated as CSARMSGSREQFF.

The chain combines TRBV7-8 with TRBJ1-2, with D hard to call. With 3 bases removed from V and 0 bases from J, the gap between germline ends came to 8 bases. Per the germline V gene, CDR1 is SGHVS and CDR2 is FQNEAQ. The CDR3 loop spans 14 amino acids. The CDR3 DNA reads TGTGCCAGCAGCTTCCAACATTCTAACTATGGCTACACCTTC. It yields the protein CASSFQHSNYGYTF.

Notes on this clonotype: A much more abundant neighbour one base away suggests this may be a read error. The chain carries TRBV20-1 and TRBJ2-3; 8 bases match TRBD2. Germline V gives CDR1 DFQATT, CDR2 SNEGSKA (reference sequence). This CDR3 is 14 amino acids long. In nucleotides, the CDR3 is TGCAGTGCCCTCGGGAGGGACCACACAGAAACGCAGTATTTT. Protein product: CSALGRDHTETQYF.

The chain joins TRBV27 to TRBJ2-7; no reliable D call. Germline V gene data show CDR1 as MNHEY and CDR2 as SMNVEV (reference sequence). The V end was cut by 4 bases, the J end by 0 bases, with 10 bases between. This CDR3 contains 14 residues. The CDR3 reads CASSSTLYSYEQYF. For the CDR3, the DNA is TGTGCCAGCAGTTCAACCCTTTACTCCTACGAGCAGTACTTC.

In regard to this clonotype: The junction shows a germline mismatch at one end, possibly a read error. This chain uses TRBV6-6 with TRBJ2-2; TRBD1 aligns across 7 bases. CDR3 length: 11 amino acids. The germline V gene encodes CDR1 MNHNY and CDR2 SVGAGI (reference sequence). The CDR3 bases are TGTGCCAGCAGTTCTACAGGGGAGCTGCTTTTT. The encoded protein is CASSSTGELLF.

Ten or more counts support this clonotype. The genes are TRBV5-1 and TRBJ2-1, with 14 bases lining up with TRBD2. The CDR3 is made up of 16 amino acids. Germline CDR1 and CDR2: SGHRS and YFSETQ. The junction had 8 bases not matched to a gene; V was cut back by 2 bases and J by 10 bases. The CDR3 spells CASSLDPGLAGDEQFF. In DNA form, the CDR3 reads TGCGCCAGCAGCTTAGATCCGGGACTAGCGGGAGACGAGCAGTTCTTC.

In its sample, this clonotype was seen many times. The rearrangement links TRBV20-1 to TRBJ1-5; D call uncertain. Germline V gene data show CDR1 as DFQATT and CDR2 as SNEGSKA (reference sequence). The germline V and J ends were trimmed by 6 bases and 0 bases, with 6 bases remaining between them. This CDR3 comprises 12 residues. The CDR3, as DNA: TGCAGTGCGAGGACTAGCAATCAGCCCCAGCATTTT. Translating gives CSARTSNQPQHF.

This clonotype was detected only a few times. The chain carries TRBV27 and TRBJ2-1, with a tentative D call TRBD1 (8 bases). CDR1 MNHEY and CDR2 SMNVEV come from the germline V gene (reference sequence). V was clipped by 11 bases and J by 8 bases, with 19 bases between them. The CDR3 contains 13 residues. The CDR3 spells CAAQGEGLHEQFF. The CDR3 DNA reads TGTGCCGCACAGGGGGAGGGCCTTCATGAGCAGTTCTTC.

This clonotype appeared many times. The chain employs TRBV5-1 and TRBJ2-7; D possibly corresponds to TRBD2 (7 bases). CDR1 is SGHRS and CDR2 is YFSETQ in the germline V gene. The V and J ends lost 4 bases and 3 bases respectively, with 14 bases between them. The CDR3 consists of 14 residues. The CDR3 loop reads CASSPSGGFYEQYF. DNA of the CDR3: TGCGCCAGCAGCCCCTCGGGGGGCTTCTACGAGCAGTACTTC.

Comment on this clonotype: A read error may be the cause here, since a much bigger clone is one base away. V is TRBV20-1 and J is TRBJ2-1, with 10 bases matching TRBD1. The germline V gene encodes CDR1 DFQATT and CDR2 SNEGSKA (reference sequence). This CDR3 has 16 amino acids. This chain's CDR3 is CCARSFGTGVVNEQFF. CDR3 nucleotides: TGCTGTGCTAGATCATTCGGGACAGGGGTCGTTAATGAGCAGTTCTTC.

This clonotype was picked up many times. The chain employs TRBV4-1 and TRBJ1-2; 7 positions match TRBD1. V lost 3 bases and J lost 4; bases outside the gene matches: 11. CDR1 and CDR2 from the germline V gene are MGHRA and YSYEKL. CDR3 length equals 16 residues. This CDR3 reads CASSHTSRDSIYGYTF. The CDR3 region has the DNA TGCGCCAGCAGCCACACCTCCCGGGACAGCATCTATGGCTACACCTTC.

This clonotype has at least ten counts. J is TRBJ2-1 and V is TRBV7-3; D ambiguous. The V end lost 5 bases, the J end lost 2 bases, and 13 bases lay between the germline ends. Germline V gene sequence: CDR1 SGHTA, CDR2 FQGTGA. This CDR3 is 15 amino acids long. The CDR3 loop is CASSPLGGPYNEQFF. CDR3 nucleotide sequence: TGTGCCAGCAGCCCCTTGGGCGGACCCTACAATGAGCAGTTCTTC.

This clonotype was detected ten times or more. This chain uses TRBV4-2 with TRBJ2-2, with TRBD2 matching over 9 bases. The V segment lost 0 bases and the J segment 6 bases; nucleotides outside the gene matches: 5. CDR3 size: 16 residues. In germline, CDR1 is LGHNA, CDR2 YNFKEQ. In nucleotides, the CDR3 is TGTGCCAGCAGCCAAGAGGCGGGAGGGCCTGCCGGGGAGCTGTTTTTT. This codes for CASSQEAGGPAGELFF.

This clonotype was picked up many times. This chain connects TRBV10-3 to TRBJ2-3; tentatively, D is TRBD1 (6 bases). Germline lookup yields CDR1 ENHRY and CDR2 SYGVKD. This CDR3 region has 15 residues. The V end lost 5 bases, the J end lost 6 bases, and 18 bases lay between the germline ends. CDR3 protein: CAISIGGALGDTQYF. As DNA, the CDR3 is TGTGCCATCAGTATAGGGGGAGCCCTCGGGGATACGCAGTATTTT.

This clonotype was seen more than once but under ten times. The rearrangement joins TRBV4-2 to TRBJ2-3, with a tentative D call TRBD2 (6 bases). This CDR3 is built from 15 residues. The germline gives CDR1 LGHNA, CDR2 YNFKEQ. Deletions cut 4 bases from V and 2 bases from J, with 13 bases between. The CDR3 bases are TGTGCCAGCAGCCGGAAAGTAGCGGACACAGATACGCAGTATTTT. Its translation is CASSRKVADTDTQYF.

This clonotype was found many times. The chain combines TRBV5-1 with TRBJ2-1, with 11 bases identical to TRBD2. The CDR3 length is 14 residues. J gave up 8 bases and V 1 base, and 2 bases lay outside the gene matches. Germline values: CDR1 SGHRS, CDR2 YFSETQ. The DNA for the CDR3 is TGCGCCAGCAGCTTGACACTAGCGGGAGATGAGCAGTTCTTC. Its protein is CASSLTLAGDEQFF.

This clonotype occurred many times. CDR3 residues: CASSLMTGGLPSTDTQYF. CDR3 bases: TGTGCCAGCAGTCTGATGACAGGGGGCCTTCCTAGCACAGATACGCAGTATTTT. The chain joins TRBV28 to TRBJ2-3; 10 bases fit TRBD1. Germline V gene sequence: CDR1 MDHEN, CDR2 SYDVKM. The CDR3 totals 18 residues. With V trimmed by 5 bases and J by 0 bases, 11 bases remained unmatched.

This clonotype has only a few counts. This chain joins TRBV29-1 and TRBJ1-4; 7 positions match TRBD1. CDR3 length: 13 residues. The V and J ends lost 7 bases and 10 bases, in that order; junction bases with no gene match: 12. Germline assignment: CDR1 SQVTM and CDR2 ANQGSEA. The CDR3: CSAEGPDRSKLFF. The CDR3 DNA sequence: TGCAGCGCCGAAGGGCCGGACAGGTCAAAACTGTTTTTT.

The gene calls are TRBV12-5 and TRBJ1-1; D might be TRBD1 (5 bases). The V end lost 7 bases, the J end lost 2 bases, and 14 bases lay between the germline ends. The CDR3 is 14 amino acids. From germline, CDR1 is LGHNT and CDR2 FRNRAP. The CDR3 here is CASAYGAGNTEAFF. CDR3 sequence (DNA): TGTGCTAGTGCATATGGGGCCGGAAACACTGAAGCTTTCTTT.

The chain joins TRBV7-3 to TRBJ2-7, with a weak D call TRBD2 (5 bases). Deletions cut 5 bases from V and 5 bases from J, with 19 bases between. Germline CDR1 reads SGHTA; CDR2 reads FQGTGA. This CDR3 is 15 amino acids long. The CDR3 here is CASSPNGVERDEQYF. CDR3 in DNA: TGTGCCAGCAGCCCTAACGGGGTAGAGAGAGACGAGCAGTACTTC.

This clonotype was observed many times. CDR3 DNA sequence: TGCGCCAGCAGCTTGACATGGAATGAGCAGTTCTTC. This gives the protein CASSLTWNEQFF. V gene TRBV5-1 combines with J gene TRBJ2-1; D not certain. Germline CDR1 SGHRS, CDR2 YFSETQ. V shed 1 base and J shed 7 bases, with 6 bases lying between them. The CDR3 extends over 12 amino acids.

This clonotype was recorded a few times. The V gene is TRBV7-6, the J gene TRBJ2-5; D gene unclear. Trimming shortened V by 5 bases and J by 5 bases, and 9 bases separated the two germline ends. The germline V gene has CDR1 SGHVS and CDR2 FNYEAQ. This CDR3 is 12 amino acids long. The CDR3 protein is CASSETTETQYF. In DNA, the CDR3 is TGTGCCAGCAGCGAGACGACGGAGACCCAGTACTTC.

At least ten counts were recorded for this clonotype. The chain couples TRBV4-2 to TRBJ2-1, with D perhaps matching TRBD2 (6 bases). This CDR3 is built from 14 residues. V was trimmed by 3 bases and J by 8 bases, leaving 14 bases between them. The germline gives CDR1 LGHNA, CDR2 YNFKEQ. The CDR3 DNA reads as TGTGCCAGCAGCCATGAACGGGAGAACGATGAGCAGTTCTTC. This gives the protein CASSHERENDEQFF.

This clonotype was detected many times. Here the CDR3 DNA reads TGTGCCAGCAGCTTGGATTCTCGGTACGAGCAGTACTTC. Amino acids: CASSLDSRYEQYF. The genes are TRBV5-5 and TRBJ2-7; no clear D. Germline lookup yields CDR1 SGHKS and CDR2 YYEKEE (reference sequence). V lost 0 bases to trimming and J lost 4 bases, with 8 bases between them. This CDR3 has 13 amino acids.

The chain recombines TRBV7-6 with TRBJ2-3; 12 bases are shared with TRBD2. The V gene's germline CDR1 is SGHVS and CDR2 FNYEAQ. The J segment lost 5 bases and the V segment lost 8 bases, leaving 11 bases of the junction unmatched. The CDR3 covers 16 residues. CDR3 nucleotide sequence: TGTGCCAGCGGAACTTTTCTAGCGGGAGGGCAAGATACGCAGTATTTT. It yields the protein CASGTFLAGGQDTQYF.